This T cell receptor (beta chain) was identified in a study of cytomegalovirus exposure and HLA in healthy donors. Points from the study as a whole: Reportedly, cytomegalovirus status was diagnosed with high sensitivity and specificity. 16,951 TCR beta sequences were associated with HLA alleles at 0.05 false discovery rate in a later analysis. Later analysis found that TCR beta chains associated with HLA were more clonally expanded than other, equally common chains.

Comment on this clone: Its antigen is currently unknown.

Germline trimming cut 5 bases from V and 6 bases from J; bases unmatched to any gene: 10. Germline CDR1 and CDR2: SGHKS and YYEKEE (reference sequence). The CDR3 totals 15 residues. The PCR had 60 Vbeta and 13 Jbeta primers. Method: immunoSEQ multiplex PCR; TCRdb's copy keeps in-frame clones and lacks some. The top ten hold 2.2% of the sample, which has approximately 120,000 clones, 81% seen once. This receptor was taken from a woman younger than 45 in good health and CMV-seronegative. The rearrangement joins TRBV5-5 to TRBJ2-1; 8 bases match TRBD1. The sample was PBMCs. Here the CDR3 reads CASSTTGVGGNEQFF. As DNA, the CDR3 is TGTGCCAGCAGTACGACAGGGGTAGGGGGCAATGAGCAGTTCTTC.